The present entry profiles one T cell receptor beta chain with its context. Clones were sequenced by immunoSEQ multiplex PCR, and TCRdb holds only the in-frame ones, with some missing. This sample has under 90,000 clones, with around 72% found just once. The CDR3 has 17 residues. The V gene end was trimmed by 5 bases and the J gene end by 3 bases; junction bases not matched to a gene: 10. Germline-derived CDR1 and CDR2 are SGHTA and FQGTGA. This sample is part of a study of radiotherapy plus CTLA-4 blockade in lung cancer. The TCR originated in a human donor with non-small cell lung cancer that progressed on radiotherapy plus ipilimumab. V gene TRBV7-3 combines with J gene TRBJ1-5; TRBD1 matches at 10 bases. The starting material was peripheral blood, obtained from a patient treated with radiotherapy plus ipilimumab. The DNA for the CDR3 is TGTGCCAGCAGCCCACCAGGGACAGGGGCCTTCAATCAGCCCCAGCATTTT. It is translated as CASSPPGTGAFNQPQHF.